This T cell receptor beta chain emerged from a study of regulatory T cells in long-lasting Graves disease. General study findings and limits: Results may be inaccurate due to the small sample size.

As to time point: newly diagnosed GD, antithyroid drugs for less than 3 months. Construction of the TCR library relied on RNA isolated from PBMCs. The TCR beta library used iRepertoire HTBI primers with Arm-PCR amplification of CDR3. MiXCR, applied by TCRdb to the multiplex PCR reads, yields one record per CDR3 protein. The profile shows 400,000 to 550,000 distinct CDR3 sequences, over 15% of them singletons. This clonotype was seen at least ten times. The antigen remains unidentified. This sample was shared with a second study, whose subject was T cells in Graves' hyperthyroidism and ophthalmopathy. That work contributes: Researchers found most expanded thyroid clonotypes above 0.001 in blood as well.

The sample was peripheral blood mononuclear cells (PBMCs), taken at new diagnosis, from a patient treated with antithyroid drugs. This receptor was identified in a woman aged 18-29 years with Graves disease.

The CDR3 here is CASSLTRLSEEQYF. The CDR3 region has the DNA TGTGCCAGCAGCTTAACCCGTTTGAGTGAAGAGCAGTACTTC. This chain links TRBV7-9 with TRBJ2-7, with no clear D. Germline lookup yields CDR1 SEHNR and CDR2 FQNEAQ (reference sequence). The CDR3 loop spans 14 amino acids. Trimming removed 2 bases from V and 7 bases from J, with 15 bases in between.